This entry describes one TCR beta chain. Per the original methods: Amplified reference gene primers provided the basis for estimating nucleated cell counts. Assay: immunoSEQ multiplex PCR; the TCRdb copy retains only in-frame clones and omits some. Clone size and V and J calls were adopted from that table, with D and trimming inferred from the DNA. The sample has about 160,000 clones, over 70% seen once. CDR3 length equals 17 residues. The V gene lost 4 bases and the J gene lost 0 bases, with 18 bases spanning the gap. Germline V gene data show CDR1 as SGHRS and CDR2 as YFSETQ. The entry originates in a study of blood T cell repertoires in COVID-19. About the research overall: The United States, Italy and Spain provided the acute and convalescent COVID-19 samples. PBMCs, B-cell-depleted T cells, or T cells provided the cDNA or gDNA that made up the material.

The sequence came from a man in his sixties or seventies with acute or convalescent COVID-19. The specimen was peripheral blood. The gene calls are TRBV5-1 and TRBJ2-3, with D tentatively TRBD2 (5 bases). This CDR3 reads CASSRERLRSSTDTQYF. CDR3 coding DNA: TGCGCCAGCAGCCGGGAAAGACTGCGATCTAGCACAGATACGCAGTATTTT.